Below are 27 T cell receptor beta chains sequenced from a single sample in a study of T cell repertoires in cytomegalovirus infection. TCRdb re-called the reads with MiXCR, one entry per CDR3 protein. The sample has roughly 700,000 distinct CDR3 sequences, about 33% seen once; the top ten hold around a sixth. Their cognate antigens are unknown. The sample consisted of cultured PBMCs, taken from culture after CMV antigen stimulation. These receptors all come from a human donor in good health (CMV status not recorded). Some clones in this sample may be carry-over from other donors' samples.

This clonotype was seen many times. The chain couples TRBV7-2 to TRBJ1-2; 7 nucleotides match TRBD1. There are 17 residues in the CDR3. The germline CDR1 and CDR2 sequences are SGHTA and FQGNSA. Unmatched junction bases numbered 11, after V lost 1 base and J lost 3 bases. CDR3 sequence (DNA): TGTGCCAGCAGCTTAGGGTTTCTTGCCCAGGGGGACTATGGCTACACCTTC. Translated: CASSLGFLAQGDYGYTF. The full variable domain, rest sourced from reference TRBV7-2 and TRBJ1-2, is GAGVSQSPSNKVTEKGKDVELRCDPISGHTALYWYRQSLGQGLEFLIYFQGNSAPDKSGLPSDRFSAERTGGSVSTLTIQRTQQEDSAVYLCASSLGFLAQGDYGYTFGSGTRLTVV.

The V gene is TRBV11-2, the J gene TRBJ2-3; D call uncertain. V shed 4 bases and J shed 5 bases, with 10 bases lying between them. CDR3 size: 13 residues. Per germline, CDR1 SGHAT and CDR2 FQNNGV. The DNA for the CDR3 is TGTGCCAGCAGCTCTCCCCCGGTAGATACGCAGTATTTT. Protein sequence: CASSSPPVDTQYF.

This chain joins TRBV7-6 and TRBJ2-5, with D tentatively TRBD2 (6 bases). The germline V gene has CDR1 SGHVS and CDR2 FNYEAQ. Trimming stripped 1 base from V and 5 bases from J, with 11 bases between. The CDR3 is made up of 14 amino acids. CDR3: CASSLVPGVETQYF. The CDR3 nucleotides read TGTGCCAGCAGCTTAGTTCCGGGGGTGGAGACCCAGTACTTC.

At least ten counts were recorded for this clonotype. J is TRBJ2-7 and V is TRBV7-2; D may be TRBD1 (6 bases). The CDR3 length is 15 residues. Germline-derived CDR1 and CDR2 are SGHTA and FQGNSA. Between the trimmed V and J ends, which lost 3 bases and 5 bases, there was a span of 17 bases. The CDR3 nucleotides are TGTGCCAGCAGCTTGCGTAGCATAGGGGGTCACGAGCAGTACTTC. It encodes CASSLRSIGGHEQYF.

This chain joins TRBV10-1 and TRBJ2-7; 10 bases align to TRBD1. The CDR3 runs 15 residues. Germline V gene sequence: CDR1 WNHNN, CDR2 SYGVQD (reference sequence). Trimming at V came to 0 bases and at J to 7 bases, leaving 6 bases not matched to a gene. CDR3 DNA: TGCGCCAGCAGTGAGTCGCCGGGACAGGGGAGAGAGCAGTACTTC. It codes for CASSESPGQGREQYF.

A few counts support this clonotype. The J gene is TRBJ2-3, the V gene TRBV7-2, with D possibly matching TRBD1 (6 bases). Germline V CDR1 and CDR2: SGHTA, FQGNSA. The CDR3 is 18 amino acids. V was shortened by 1 base and J by 1 base, with 18 bases between the two germline ends. CDR3: CASSLGGLAAIGTDTQYF. The CDR3 coding sequence is TGTGCCAGCAGCTTAGGGGGGCTAGCTGCAATCGGCACAGATACGCAGTATTTT.

In regard to this clonotype: The junction departs from germline at one end; a sequencing error may be responsible. V usage is TRBV11-1 and J usage is TRBJ2-3, with no clear D. This CDR3 spans 15 amino acids. From germline, CDR1 is SGHAT and CDR2 FQDESV (reference sequence). In DNA form, the CDR3 reads TGTGCCAGCAGCTTAGACCTGGTTGTCACAGATACGCGGTATTTT. Amino acid sequence: CASSLDLVVTDTRYF.

The chain employs TRBV11-2 and TRBJ2-1, with D possibly being TRBD1 or TRBD2 (5 bases each). The CDR3 runs to 15 residues. The V end lost 0 bases, the J end lost 4 bases, and 10 bases lay between the germline ends. Germline loops: CDR1 SGHAT, CDR2 FQNNGV. The chain's CDR3 is CASSLDIGGYNEQFF. DNA of the CDR3: TGTGCCAGCAGCTTAGATATTGGGGGTTACAATGAGCAGTTCTTC.

This clonotype was seen ten or more times. A read error is likely, as this CDR3 ends without the conserved phenylalanine or tryptophan. The DNA is omitted, as the CDR3 cannot be located on it reliably, and the CDR3 follows TCRdb's listing. The chain is built from TRBV12-3 or TRBV12-4 and TRBJ1-4; no DNA check was done on the table's D call, TRBD1. Termini included, the CDR3 measures 9 amino acids. CDR3 in amino acids: CASSLDSPP.

In DNA form, the CDR3 reads TGCAGTGCTAGGGGACAGGGGGAGGCAGGGGGCTACACCTTC. Translating gives CSARGQGEAGGYTF. V is TRBV20-1 and J is TRBJ1-2; 11 nucleotides align to TRBD1. CDR3 size: 14 residues. V trimming: 3 bases; J trimming: 8 bases; junction bases outside the gene matches: 8. Germline assignment: CDR1 DFQATT and CDR2 SNEGSKA (reference sequence).

This clonotype was recorded a few times. V usage is TRBV12-3 or TRBV12-4 and J usage is TRBJ2-3; 8 bases line up with TRBD1. V was clipped by 4 bases and J by 2 bases; unmatched bases: 8. The CDR3 totals 16 residues. In DNA, the CDR3 is TGTGCCAGCAGTTCTAATGACAGGGGAACCACAGATACGCAGTATTTT. Its translation: CASSSNDRGTTDTQYF.

This clonotype came up a few times. This CDR3 reads CASSMSVLSTDTQYF. The CDR3 DNA sequence: TGTGCCAGTAGTATGTCCGTCCTTAGCACAGATACGCAGTATTTT. The chain links TRBV19 to TRBJ2-3; D call uncertain. The CDR3 is 15 residues long. The V gene's germline CDR1 is LNHDA and CDR2 SQIVND (reference sequence). Trimming removed 3 bases at V and 0 bases at J, with 10 bases between.

This clonotype was counted only a few times. The chain couples TRBV12-3 or TRBV12-4 to TRBJ1-5, with D possibly being TRBD1 (5 bases). CDR3 length: 14 amino acids. Trimming left V 5 bases short and J 4 bases short, with 12 bases between. This chain's CDR3 is CASSPFRVNQPQHF. The CDR3 region has the DNA TGTGCCAGCAGTCCTTTCAGGGTTAATCAGCCCCAGCATTTT.

The table lists this clonotype with many counts. Written as DNA, the CDR3 is TGTGCCAGCAGCTTATACGTAGCGCGCTCTGCGAACACCGGGGAGCTGTTTTTT. Protein sequence: CASSLYVARSANTGELFF. The genes are TRBV7-8 and TRBJ2-2, with D possibly TRBD2 on 5 matching bases. The V end lost 2 bases, the J end lost 0 bases, and 16 bases lay between the germline ends. This CDR3 is 18 amino acids long. CDR1 SGHVS and CDR2 FQNEAQ come from the germline V gene.

The table lists this clonotype with a few counts. As DNA, the CDR3 is TGTGCCAGCACCCTGGGAGGTAAAGCTTTCTTT. This gives the protein CASTLGGKAFF. The chain has TRBV12-3 or TRBV12-4 and TRBJ1-1; D gene unclear. V was shortened by 7 bases and J by 9 bases, with 12 bases between the two germline ends. The CDR3 runs 11 residues.

This clonotype has just a few counts. V and J are TRBV20-1 and TRBJ2-3; D is perhaps TRBD2 (5 bases). This CDR3 is 15 amino acids long. V was cut by 2 bases and J by 2 bases, with 14 bases left in between. CDR1 and CDR2 from the germline V gene are DFQATT and SNEGSKA (reference sequence). The CDR3 region is CSARPLDPITDTQYF. CDR3 coding DNA: TGCAGTGCTAGACCACTAGACCCCATCACAGATACGCAGTATTTT.

This chain links TRBV5-4 with TRBJ1-2, with 9 nucleotides matching TRBD1. This CDR3 is 15 amino acids long. The J segment lost 6 bases and the V segment lost 0 bases, leaving 6 bases of the junction unmatched. Germline V gene lookup returns CDR1 SGHNT and CDR2 YYREEE (reference sequence). The chain's CDR3 is CASSLVATGGDGYTF. Written as DNA, the CDR3 is TGTGCCAGCAGCTTGGTGGCGACAGGGGGGGATGGCTACACCTTC.

This clonotype was picked up many times. The V call is TRBV7-2, the J call TRBJ1-2, with 10 bases that match TRBD1. The V and J ends lost 1 base and 4 bases, in that order; junction bases with no gene match: 6. Looked up from germline, CDR1 is SGHTA and CDR2 is FQGNSA. The CDR3 has 16 residues. The CDR3 loop is CASSLGGQGRVYGYTF. In DNA form, the CDR3 reads TGTGCCAGCAGCTTAGGGGGACAGGGGCGAGTCTATGGCTACACCTTC.

This chain links TRBV24-1 with TRBJ2-5; no reliable D call. The ends were cut back, 4 bases at V and 3 bases at J, with 11 bases in the middle. This CDR3 is built from 14 residues. Germline CDR1 is KGHDR and CDR2 is SFDVKD. The CDR3 protein is CATSDPSKKETQYF. The CDR3 nucleotides read TGTGCCACCAGTGACCCATCCAAGAAAGAGACCCAGTACTTC.

The chain links TRBV20-1 to TRBJ2-1; D may be TRBD2 (6 bases). This CDR3 is 15 amino acids long. CDR1 is DFQATT, CDR2 SNEGSKA, per germline (reference sequence). V lost 4 bases and J lost 3, with 16 bases in between. CDR3 residues: CSAIPGLVDYNEQFF. Here the CDR3 DNA reads TGCAGTGCTATTCCGGGACTGGTAGACTACAATGAGCAGTTCTTC.

The chain is built from TRBV2 and TRBJ1-5; D remains ambiguous. Germline CDR1 and CDR2: SNHLY and FYNNEI. V lost 6 bases and J lost 3, with 15 bases in between. The CDR3 is 15 amino acids. The CDR3 sequence is CASSNGRGYNQPQHF. CDR3 sequence (DNA): TGTGCCAGCAGCAACGGACGGGGTTACAATCAGCCCCAGCATTTT. The complete variable domain, with remaining parts taken from reference TRBV2 and TRBJ1-5, reads EPEVTQTPSHQVTQMGQEVILRCVPISNHLYFYWYRQILGQKVEFLVSFYNNEISEKSEIFDDQFSVERPDGSNFTLKIRSTKLEDSAMYFCASSNGRGYNQPQHFGDGTRLSIL.

The chain joins TRBV12-3 or TRBV12-4 to TRBJ2-5; D unresolved. V was trimmed by 4 bases and J by 5 bases, leaving 14 bases between them. The CDR3 covers 14 residues. The CDR3 DNA reads as TGTGCCAGCAGTTGGCAGTGGCACTTGGAGACCCAGTACTTC. Translation: CASSWQWHLETQYF.

The chain employs TRBV29-1 and TRBJ1-1; D is undetermined. Germline V gene data show CDR1 as SQVTM and CDR2 as ANQGSEA. The V end was cut by 4 bases, the J end by 8 bases, with 11 bases between. This CDR3 is 11 amino acids long. CDR3 coding DNA: TGCAGCGTTGCCTCGGCGCCCGAAGCTTTCTTT. As protein: CSVASAPEAFF.

This clonotype was detected many times. The gene calls are TRBV7-2 and TRBJ2-5; D gene ambiguous. The CDR3 spans 12 residues. Germline CDR1 SGHTA, CDR2 FQGNSA. Trimming removed 1 base from V and 4 bases from J, with 4 bases in between. The CDR3 DNA is TGTGCCAGCAGCTTAGGTGCAGAGACCCAGTACTTC. Translating gives CASSLGAETQYF.

The V gene is TRBV4-3, the J gene TRBJ2-7; D is possibly TRBD1 or TRBD2 (5 bases each). Trimming cost V 0 bases and J 2 bases, with 14 bases left between them. Germline V gene lookup returns CDR1 LGHNA and CDR2 YSLEER. This CDR3 is built from 16 residues. The CDR3 DNA follows: TGCGCCAGCAGCCAAGATTATGGGGGAGCTACCTACGAGCAGTACTTC. It specifies CASSQDYGGATYEQYF.

This clonotype has a handful of counts. The rearrangement links TRBV7-8 to TRBJ1-5; a possible D gene is TRBD1 (5 bases). Trimming removed 1 base at V and 6 bases at J, with 13 bases between. From germline, CDR1 is SGHVS and CDR2 FQNEAQ. CDR3 length: 15 residues. In nucleotides, the CDR3 is TGTGCCAGCAGCTTAGGCAGGGTCCCCATTCAGCCCCAGCATTTT. This encodes CASSLGRVPIQPQHF.

The CDR3 DNA is TGTGCCAGCAGCTCACACGGGGGTCACTACGAGCAGTACTTC. Its protein is CASSSHGGHYEQYF. The gene calls are TRBV11-2 and TRBJ2-7; D is perhaps TRBD2 (6 bases). This CDR3 has 14 amino acids. V gave up 4 bases and J gave up 3 bases, with 13 bases separating them. The germline CDR1 and CDR2 sequences are SGHAT and FQNNGV.